Below, 4 T cell receptor beta chains from the same sample are listed, as sequenced in a study of blood T cells in healthy people across ages. It was with a sample-barcoded 5' primer and a J-beta primer mix that a second PCR of roughly 6 to 11 cycles was run. TCRdb re-called the 5' RACE reads with MiXCR, one entry per CDR3 protein. The sample contains approximately 880,000 distinct CDR3 sequences, about 48% of which appear only once. Input material: blood. These receptors originate from a young man in good health.

This clonotype was observed a few times. The chain uses TRBV7-2 and TRBJ2-1; D is possibly TRBD2 (6 bases). CDR1 is SGHTA, CDR2 FQGNSA, per germline. V was cut by 5 bases and J by 8 bases, with 16 bases left in between. The CDR3 has 14 residues. The CDR3 region has the DNA TGTGCCAGCAGCCCGGTGGGTTCTAGCGATGAGCAGTTCTTC. Its protein product is CASSPVGSSDEQFF.

V usage is TRBV28 and J usage is TRBJ1-2; D unresolved. The CDR3 spans 13 residues. Germline V lookup: CDR1 MDHEN, CDR2 SYDVKM. The V gene lost 7 bases and the J gene lost 3 bases, with 12 bases spanning the gap. The CDR3 spells CASTLGGYYGYTF. CDR3 coding DNA: TGTGCCAGCACCCTGGGAGGATACTATGGCTACACCTTC.

The gene calls are TRBV7-9 and TRBJ1-4; D is undetermined. The germline gives CDR1 SEHNR, CDR2 FQNEAQ (reference sequence). V lost 1 base to trimming and J lost 7 bases, with 13 bases between them. The length of the CDR3 is 15 residues. The CDR3 DNA reads as TGTGCCAGCAGCTTAGAGGGATATGGAGTTGAAAAACTGTTTTTT. Amino acid sequence: CASSLEGYGVEKLFF.

This clonotype was found a few times. The V gene is TRBV6-1, the J gene TRBJ2-7; the match to TRBD1 covers 7 bases. CDR3 length equals 17 residues. Trimming took 6 bases from V and 0 from J; bases not matched to a gene: 14. Germline V CDR1 and CDR2: MNHNS, SASEGT. The CDR3 protein is CASSRNRRQGNSYEQYF. The CDR3 DNA reads TGTGCCAGCAGCCGTAACAGACGACAGGGAAACTCCTACGAGCAGTACTTC.